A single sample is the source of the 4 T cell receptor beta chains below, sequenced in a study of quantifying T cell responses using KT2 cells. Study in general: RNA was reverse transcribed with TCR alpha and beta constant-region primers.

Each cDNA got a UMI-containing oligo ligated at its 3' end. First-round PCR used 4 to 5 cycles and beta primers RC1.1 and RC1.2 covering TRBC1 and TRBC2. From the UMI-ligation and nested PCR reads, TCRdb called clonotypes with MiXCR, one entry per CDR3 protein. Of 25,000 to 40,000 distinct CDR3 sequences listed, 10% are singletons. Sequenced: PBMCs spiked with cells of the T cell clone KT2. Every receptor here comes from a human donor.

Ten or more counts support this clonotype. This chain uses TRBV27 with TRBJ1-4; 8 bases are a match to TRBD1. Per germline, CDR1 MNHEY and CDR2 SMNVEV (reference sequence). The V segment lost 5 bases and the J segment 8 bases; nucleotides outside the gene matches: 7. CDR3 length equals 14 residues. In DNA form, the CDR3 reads TGTGCCAGCAGTGCCGGGACAGGATTAGAAAAACTGTTTTTT. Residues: CASSAGTGLEKLFF.

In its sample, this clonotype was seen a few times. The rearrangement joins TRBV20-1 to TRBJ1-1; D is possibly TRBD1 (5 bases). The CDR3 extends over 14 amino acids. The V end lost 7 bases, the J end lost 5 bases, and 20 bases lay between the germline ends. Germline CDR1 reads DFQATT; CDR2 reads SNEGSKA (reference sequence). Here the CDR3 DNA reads TGCAGTGTCAAGGATGGGGGAGGTCAAACTGAAGCTTTCTTT. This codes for CSVKDGGGQTEAFF.

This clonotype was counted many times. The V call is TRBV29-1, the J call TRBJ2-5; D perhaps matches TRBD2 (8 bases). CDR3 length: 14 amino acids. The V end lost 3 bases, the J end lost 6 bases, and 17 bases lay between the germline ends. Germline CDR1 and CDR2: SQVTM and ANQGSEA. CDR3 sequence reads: CSVDYRGGGKTQYF. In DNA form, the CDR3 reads TGCAGCGTTGATTACAGGGGCGGGGGGAAGACCCAGTACTTC.

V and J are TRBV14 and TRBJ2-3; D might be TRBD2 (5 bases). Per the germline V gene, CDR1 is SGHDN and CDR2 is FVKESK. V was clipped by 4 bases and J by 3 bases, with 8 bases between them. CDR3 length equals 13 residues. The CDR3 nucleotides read TGTGCCAGCAGCCTGAGGGATACAGATACGCAGTATTTT. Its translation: CASSLRDTDTQYF.